The following is a TCR beta chain sequence with its context. Its matching antigen is unknown. The protocol was immunoSEQ multiplex PCR, while the TCRdb copy is restricted to in-frame clones and leaves out a portion. Of tens of thousands of clones listed, over 85% are singletons. The record originates from a study of siplizumab effects on memory and regulatory T cells. Study-wide results and limits: Under siplizumab, an average roughly 69% of mappable alloreactive CD4+ clones were Treg-derived, compared with 26.9% in controls. Assignment of a naive or memory phenotype failed for roughly 75-96% of the proliferating CD4+ or CD8+ clones.

The sample comprised non-Treg CD4+ T cells sorted from blood. The TCR originated in a human donor in good health.

The CDR3 DNA sequence: TGTGCCAGCAGTTTCACAGGCAACCGGGCGCAGTATTTT. Residues: CASSFTGNRAQYF. The V gene is TRBV27, the J gene TRBJ2-3; a weak D match, TRBD1 (5 bases). The germline V gene encodes CDR1 MNHEY and CDR2 SMNVEV (reference sequence). CDR3 length equals 13 residues. V lost 3 bases to trimming and J lost 10 bases, with 14 bases between them.